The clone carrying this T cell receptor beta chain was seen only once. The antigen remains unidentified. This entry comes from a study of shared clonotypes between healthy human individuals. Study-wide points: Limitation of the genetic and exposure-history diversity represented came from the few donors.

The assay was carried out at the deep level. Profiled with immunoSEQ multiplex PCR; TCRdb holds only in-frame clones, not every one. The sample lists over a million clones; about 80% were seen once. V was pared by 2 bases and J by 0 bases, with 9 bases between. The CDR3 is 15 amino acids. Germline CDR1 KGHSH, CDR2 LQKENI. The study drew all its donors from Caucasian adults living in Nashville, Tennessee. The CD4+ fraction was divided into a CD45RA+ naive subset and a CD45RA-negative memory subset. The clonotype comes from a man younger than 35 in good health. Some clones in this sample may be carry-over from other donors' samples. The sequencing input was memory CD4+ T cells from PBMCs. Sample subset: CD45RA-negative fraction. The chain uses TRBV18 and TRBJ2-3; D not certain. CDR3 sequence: CASSPGLGSTDTQYF. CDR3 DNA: TGTGCCAGCTCACCAGGGCTGGGTAGCACAGATACGCAGTATTTT.